What follows are 10 T cell receptor beta chains derived from one specimen sequenced in a study of T cells after yellow fever vaccination (dated by TCRdb to between 2019 and 2020). The sample's treatment or condition label, decoded: live attenuated yellow fever vaccine strain. The library relied on 5' RACE. Sequencing was performed on an Illumina HiSeq 2500. The public reads were reanalyzed by TCRdb: fastp trimming at Q25, MiXCR alignment, in-frame beta chains only. Identical CDR3 protein sequences are pooled into one entry, listed with their most common genes and DNA. Across this sample there are roughly 500,000 distinct CDR3 sequences, with roughly 21% seen only once. The top ten hold more than 13% of the sample. The specimen was PBMCs, collected 15 days after the yellow fever booster vaccination. These receptor sequences come from a man aged 25-45 years who received the YFV17D yellow fever vaccine.

This clonotype was counted between two and nine times. This chain links TRBV5-1 with TRBJ2-1, with unresolved D. The CDR3 has 17 amino acids. The germline V and J ends were trimmed by 3 bases and 1 base, with 17 bases remaining between them. The V gene's germline CDR1 is SGHRS and CDR2 YFSETQ. In nucleotides, the CDR3 is TGCGCCAGCAGCTGGGTTAAGGGTTTCGGGTCCTACAATGAGCAGTTCTTC. Protein sequence: CASSWVKGFGSYNEQFF.

The chain is built from TRBV29-1 and TRBJ1-1; tentative D call: TRBD1 (5 bases). Germline V gene data show CDR1 as SQVTM and CDR2 as ANQGSEA. V was shortened by 5 bases and J by 2 bases, with 9 bases between the two germline ends. This CDR3 is 12 amino acids long. The CDR3 region is CSVIRANTEAFF. Here the CDR3 DNA reads TGCAGCGTTATCAGGGCAAACACTGAAGCTTTCTTT.

The chain carries TRBV10-1 and TRBJ1-5; D gene uncertain. This CDR3 contains 12 residues. Germline values: CDR1 WNHNN, CDR2 SYGVQD (reference sequence). Trimming stripped 3 bases from V and 5 bases from J, with 5 bases between. This CDR3 is CASSDGDQPQHF. For the CDR3, the DNA is TGCGCCAGCAGTGACGGGGATCAGCCCCAGCATTTT.

This clonotype has a handful of counts. V usage is TRBV18 and J usage is TRBJ2-7; D possibly corresponds to TRBD1 (5 bases). CDR3 size: 15 residues. The germline gives CDR1 KGHSH, CDR2 LQKENI. V lost 3 bases to trimming and J lost 7 bases, with 19 bases between them. The CDR3 spells CASSPQGTGFGEQYF. The CDR3 DNA sequence: TGTGCCAGCTCACCTCAGGGAACCGGGTTCGGGGAGCAGTACTTC. The full variable domain, in which reference TRBV18 and TRBJ2-7 provide the parts outside the CDR3, is NAGVMQNPRHLVRRRGQEARLRCSPMKGHSHVYWYRQLPEEGLKFMVYLQKENIIDESGMPKERFSAEFPKEGPSILRIQQVVRGDSAAYFCASSPQGTGFGEQYFGPGTRLTVT.

Only a few counts were recorded for this clonotype. The V gene is TRBV27, the J gene TRBJ2-7; the match to TRBD2 covers 8 bases. The V and J ends lost 6 bases and 0 bases, in that order; junction bases with no gene match: 7. Looked up from germline, CDR1 is MNHEY and CDR2 is SMNVEV (reference sequence). The CDR3 runs to 15 residues. Written as DNA, the CDR3 is TGTGCCAGCAGCCCCGAACTAGCGGACTCCTACGAGCAGTACTTC. It encodes CASSPELADSYEQYF.

This sequence joins TRBV7-2 and TRBJ2-7; D not resolved. Trimming left V 0 bases short and J 4 bases short, with 7 bases between. Germline values: CDR1 SGHTA, CDR2 FQGNSA. The CDR3 extends over 13 amino acids. DNA for the CDR3: TGTGCCAGCAGCTTAGCTTTACAGTACGAGCAGTACTTC. It encodes CASSLALQYEQYF. Together with reference TRBV7-2 and TRBJ2-7, the CDR3 gives the full variable domain: GAGVSQSPSNKVTEKGKDVELRCDPISGHTALYWYRQSLGQGLEFLIYFQGNSAPDKSGLPSDRFSAERTGGSVSTLTIQRTQQEDSAVYLCASSLALQYEQYFGPGTRLTVT.

This clonotype was detected ten times or more. This rearrangement joins TRBV4-3 to TRBJ1-1, with D uncertain. Germline values: CDR1 LGHNA, CDR2 YSLEER. Trimming shortened V by 3 bases and J by 6 bases, and 11 bases separated the two germline ends. This CDR3 contains 13 residues. Written as DNA, the CDR3 is TGCGCCAGCAGCCAGGAACTTTGGGCTGAAGCTTTCTTT. It codes for CASSQELWAEAFF.

This clonotype was counted a few times. This rearrangement joins TRBV5-1 to TRBJ2-2; 7 bases line up with TRBD1. V dropped 5 bases and J dropped 7; count of bases not matched to a gene: 2. This CDR3 is 12 amino acids long. The germline gives CDR1 SGHRS, CDR2 YFSETQ. The chain's CDR3 is CASRTGIGELFF. The CDR3 region has the DNA TGCGCCAGCAGGACAGGGATCGGGGAGCTGTTTTTT.

This clonotype was counted between two and nine times. This CDR3 reads CASSLAGGLLAGAEQYF. CDR3 DNA sequence: TGTGCCAGCAGCTTAGCGGGGGGGCTGCTAGCGGGAGCCGAGCAGTACTTC. The V and J genes are TRBV7-2 and TRBJ2-7, with 10 nucleotides matching TRBD2. The V gene's germline CDR1 is SGHTA and CDR2 FQGNSA. The junction had 11 bases not matched to a gene; V was cut back by 0 bases and J by 6 bases. This CDR3 is built from 17 residues.

The chain has TRBV20-1 and TRBJ2-5; D is unresolved. Trimming left V 3 bases short and J 4 bases short, with 12 bases between. CDR3 size: 13 residues. CDR1 and CDR2 from the germline V gene are DFQATT and SNEGSKA (reference sequence). In DNA, the CDR3 is TGCAGTGCTAGCGACGGCTCGGGAGAGACCCAGTACTTC. This gives the protein CSASDGSGETQYF.